What follows are 11 T cell receptor beta chains derived from one specimen sequenced in a study of long-term antiretroviral therapy in people with HIV. Assay version v3.0 of immunoSEQ was used, and it was run at survey level. The assay was immunoSEQ multiplex PCR, and TCRdb's table has in-frame clones only and misses some. The profile covers around 20,000 clones, with approximately 83% appearing a single time and 7.5% to 10% taken by the ten largest. The specimen was unsorted PBMCs, collected 0.5 years before starting antiretroviral therapy. The receptors were sampled from a man aged 18 to 35 with HIV.

This clone was found a few times. The chain combines TRBV6-1 with TRBJ1-1; no reliable D call. The CDR3 spans 8 residues. V lost 0 bases to trimming and J lost 13 bases, with 0 bases between them. Germline V CDR1 and CDR2: MNHNS, SASEGT. CDR3 bases: TGTGCCAGCAGTGAAGCTTTCTTT. Translation: CASSEAFF.

This clone was observed a handful of times. The chain carries TRBV2 and TRBJ2-5; D might be TRBD2 (6 bases). V lost 4 bases and J 5 bases, leaving 14 bases between the germline ends. This CDR3 has 14 amino acids. Germline CDR1 is SNHLY and CDR2 is FYNNEI. The CDR3 loop reads CASSVRDFRETQYF. In nucleotides, the CDR3 is TGTGCCAGCAGTGTCCGGGACTTTAGGGAGACCCAGTACTTC.

The chain links TRBV28 to TRBJ2-5; D remains ambiguous. Germline V gives CDR1 MDHEN, CDR2 SYDVKM. The CDR3 is made up of 14 amino acids. V was trimmed by 6 bases and J by 2 bases, leaving 13 bases between them. CDR3 sequence: CASSPLAIQETQYF. The CDR3 DNA reads TGTGCCAGCAGCCCTCTGGCTATTCAAGAGACCCAGTACTTC.

The rearrangement links TRBV5-4 to TRBJ2-1; 7 bases match TRBD2. Germline V gene data show CDR1 as SGHNT and CDR2 as YYREEE (reference sequence). The V gene end was trimmed by 1 base and the J gene end by 8 bases; junction bases not matched to a gene: 9. The CDR3 covers 15 residues. DNA of the CDR3: TGTGCCAGCAGCTTGAGCGGGACCGGGGCGGATGAGCAGTTCTTC. Its translation is CASSLSGTGADEQFF. Full variable domain (rest looked up from reference TRBV5-4 and TRBJ2-1): ETGVTQSPTHLIKTRGQQVTLRCSSQSGHNTVSWYQQALGQGPQFIFQYYREEENGRGNFPPRFSGLQFPNYSSELNVNALELDDSALYLCASSLSGTGADEQFFGPGTRLTVL.

V is TRBV10-2 and J is TRBJ2-2; 9 bases agree with TRBD2. Germline values: CDR1 WSHSY, CDR2 SAAADI. The CDR3 is 15 residues long. Losses at the gene ends were 7 bases for V and 6 bases for J; bases not matched to a gene: 9. This CDR3 reads CASTQGERGAGELFF. For the CDR3, the DNA is TGCGCCAGCACTCAGGGGGAGCGGGGGGCCGGGGAGCTGTTTTTT.

The V call is TRBV27, the J call TRBJ1-5; 8 bases match TRBD1. The CDR3 spans 15 residues. Germline V gene sequence: CDR1 MNHEY, CDR2 SMNVEV (reference sequence). Trimming removed 6 bases from V and 1 base from J; junction bases left unmatched: 5. CDR3 coding DNA: TGTGCCAGCAGCAAGGACAGGGTCAGCAATCAGCCCCAGCATTTT. Encoded protein: CASSKDRVSNQPQHF.

V is TRBV4-1 and J is TRBJ1-4; D is unresolved. The V end was cut by 0 bases, the J end by 14 bases, with 16 bases between. Germline lookup yields CDR1 MGHRA and CDR2 YSYEKL. There are 14 residues in the CDR3. CDR3 region: CASSQDSVRLGLFF. For the CDR3, the DNA is TGCGCCAGCAGCCAAGATTCTGTCAGGCTAGGCCTGTTTTTT.

This clone was seen a few times. The rearrangement uses TRBV5-4 and TRBJ2-5, with 11 bases identical to TRBD2. This CDR3 is 15 amino acids long. V lost 4 bases, J lost 1 base, and 3 bases stayed unmatched. From germline, CDR1 is SGHNT and CDR2 YYREEE (reference sequence). CDR3 amino acids: CASSPSGGSQETQYF. The DNA for the CDR3 is TGTGCCAGCAGCCCTAGCGGGGGGTCCCAAGAGACCCAGTACTTC.

The V gene is TRBV27, the J gene TRBJ1-1; unclear D gene. V was pared by 7 bases and J by 4 bases, with 7 bases between. The CDR3 is 11 amino acids. From germline, CDR1 is MNHEY and CDR2 SMNVEV (reference sequence). The CDR3 protein is CASNGPTEAFF. CDR3 in DNA: TGTGCCAGCAACGGGCCCACTGAAGCTTTCTTT.

This chain joins TRBV6-1 and TRBJ1-5, with TRBD1 as a possible D gene (5 bases). The CDR3 has 14 residues. Germline V gene lookup returns CDR1 MNHNS and CDR2 SASEGT. V lost 0 bases and J lost 8, with 11 bases in between. The CDR3 loop reads CASSEAGEVKPQHF. The CDR3 DNA reads TGTGCCAGCAGTGAAGCAGGGGAGGTCAAGCCCCAGCATTTT.

The chain recombines TRBV9 with TRBJ2-7, with 7 bases lining up with TRBD1. V lost 0 bases, J lost 2 bases, and 2 bases stayed unmatched. The germline gives CDR1 SGDLS, CDR2 YYNGEE. CDR3 length equals 14 residues. CDR3 in DNA: TGTGCCAGCAGCGTAGCCCAGGGGGCCTACGAGCAGTACTTC. This encodes CASSVAQGAYEQYF.